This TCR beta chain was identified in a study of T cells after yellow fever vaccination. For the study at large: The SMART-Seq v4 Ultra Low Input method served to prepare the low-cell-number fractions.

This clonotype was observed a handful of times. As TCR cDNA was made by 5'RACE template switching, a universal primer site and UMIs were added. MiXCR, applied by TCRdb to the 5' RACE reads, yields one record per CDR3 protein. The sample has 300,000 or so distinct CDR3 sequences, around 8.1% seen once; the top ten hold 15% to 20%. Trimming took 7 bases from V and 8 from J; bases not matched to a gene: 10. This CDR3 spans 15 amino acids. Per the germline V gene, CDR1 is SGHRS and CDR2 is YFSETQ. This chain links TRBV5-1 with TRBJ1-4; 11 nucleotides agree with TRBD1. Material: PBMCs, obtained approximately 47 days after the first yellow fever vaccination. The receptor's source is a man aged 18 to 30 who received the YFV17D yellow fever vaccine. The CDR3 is CASRDRGRSEEKLFF. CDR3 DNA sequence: TGCGCCAGCCGGGACAGGGGGAGAAGTGAGGAAAAACTGTTTTTT. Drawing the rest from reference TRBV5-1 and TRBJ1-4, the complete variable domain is KAGVTQTPRYLIKTRGQQVTLSCSPISGHRSVSWYQQTPGQGLQFLFEYFSETQRNKGNFPGRFSGRQFSNSRSEMNVSTLELGDSALYLCASRDRGRSEEKLFFGSGTQLSVL.